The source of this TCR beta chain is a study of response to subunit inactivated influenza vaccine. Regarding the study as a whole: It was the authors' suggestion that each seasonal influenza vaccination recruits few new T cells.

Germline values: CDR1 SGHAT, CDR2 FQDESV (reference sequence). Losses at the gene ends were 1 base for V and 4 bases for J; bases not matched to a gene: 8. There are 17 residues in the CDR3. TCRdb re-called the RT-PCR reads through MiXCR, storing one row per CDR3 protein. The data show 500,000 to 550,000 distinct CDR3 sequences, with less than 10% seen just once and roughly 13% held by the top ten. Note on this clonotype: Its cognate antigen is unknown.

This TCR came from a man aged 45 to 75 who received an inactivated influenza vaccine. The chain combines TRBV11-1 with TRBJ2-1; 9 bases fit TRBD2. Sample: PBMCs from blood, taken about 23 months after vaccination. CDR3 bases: TGTGCCAGCAGCTTAGTCGCGACTAGCGGCACTTACAATGAGCAGTTCTTC. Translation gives CASSLVATSGTYNEQFF.